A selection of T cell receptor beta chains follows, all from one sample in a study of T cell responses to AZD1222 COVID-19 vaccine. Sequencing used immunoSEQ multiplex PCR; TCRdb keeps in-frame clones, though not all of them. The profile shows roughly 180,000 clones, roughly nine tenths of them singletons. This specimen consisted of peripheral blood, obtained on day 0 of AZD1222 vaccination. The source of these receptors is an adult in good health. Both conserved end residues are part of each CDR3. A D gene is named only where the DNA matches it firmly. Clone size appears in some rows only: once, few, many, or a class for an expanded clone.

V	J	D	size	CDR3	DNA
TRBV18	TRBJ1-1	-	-	CASSPANTEAFF	TGTGCCAGCTCACCCGCGAACACTGAAGCTTTCTTT
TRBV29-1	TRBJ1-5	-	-	CSVVIGGNQPQHF	TGCAGCGTTGTAATAGGGGGGAATCAGCCCCAGCATTTT
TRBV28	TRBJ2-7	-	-	CASNGGRGPSYEQYF	TGTGCCAGCAATGGAGGACGAGGGCCCTCCTACGAGCAGTACTTC
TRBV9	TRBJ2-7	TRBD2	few	CASSAGTSGGHTYEQYF	TGTGCCAGCAGCGCAGGGACTAGCGGAGGGCACACCTACGAGCAGTACTTC
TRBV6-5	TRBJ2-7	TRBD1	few	CASSQGQGEQYF	TGTGCCAGCAGCCAAGGACAGGGAGAGCAGTACTTC
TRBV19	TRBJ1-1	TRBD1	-	CASSIAGTETTEAFF	TGTGCCAGTAGTATAGCTGGGACAGAGACCACTGAAGCTTTCTTT
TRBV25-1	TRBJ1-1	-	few	CASSVAGRTEAFF	TGTGCCAGCAGTGTGGCAGGACGCACTGAAGCTTTCTTT
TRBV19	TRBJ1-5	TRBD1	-	CASKGQGDQPQHF	TGTGCCAGCAAAGGACAGGGGGATCAGCCCCAGCATTTT
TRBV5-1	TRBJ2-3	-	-	CASSLGPGAFTDTQYF	TGCGCCAGCAGCTTGGGCCCGGGGGCCTTCACAGATACGCAGTATTTT
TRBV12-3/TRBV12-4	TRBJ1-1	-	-	CASRELNTEAFF	TGTGCCAGCCGGGAGTTGAACACTGAAGCTTTCTTT
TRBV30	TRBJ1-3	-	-	CAWKGGSPGNTIYF	TGTGCCTGGAAGGGGGGGTCCCCTGGAAACACCATATATTTT
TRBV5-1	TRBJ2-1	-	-	CASSLPEGRNEQFF	TGCGCCAGCAGCTTGCCGGAGGGGAGGAATGAGCAGTTCTTC
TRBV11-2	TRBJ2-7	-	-	CASSLVQATYEQYF	TGTGCCAGCAGCTTAGTCCAGGCCACCTACGAGCAGTACTTC
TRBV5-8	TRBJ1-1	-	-	CASSWGGSTTEAFF	TGTGCCAGCAGCTGGGGGGGGAGTACGACTGAAGCTTTCTTT
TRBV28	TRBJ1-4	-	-	CASSSVQTPATNEKLFF	TGTGCCAGCAGTTCAGTACAGACCCCTGCAACTAATGAAAAACTGTTTTTT
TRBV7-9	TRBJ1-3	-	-	CASSPIFPTFSGNTIYF	TGTGCCAGCAGCCCTATCTTTCCGACATTCTCTGGAAACACCATATATTTT
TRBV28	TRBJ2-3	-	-	CASSRRVGATDTQYF	TGTGCCAGCAGTCGCCGTGTAGGGGCGACAGATACGCAGTATTTT
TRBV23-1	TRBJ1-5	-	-	CASRPRDNNQPQHF	TGCGCCAGCAGACCCCGGGACAACAATCAGCCCCAGCATTTT
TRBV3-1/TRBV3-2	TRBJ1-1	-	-	CASSHGGNTEAFF	TGTGCCAGCAGCCACGGCGGTAACACTGAAGCTTTCTTT
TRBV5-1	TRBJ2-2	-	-	CASALAEITGELFF	TGCGCCAGCGCGTTGGCCGAGATCACCGGGGAGCTGTTTTTT
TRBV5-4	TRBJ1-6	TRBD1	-	CAGTTGGDYNSPLHF	TGTGCCGGTACTACAGGGGGTGACTATAATTCACCCCTCCACTTT
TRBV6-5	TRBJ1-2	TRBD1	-	CASSPTGQGIFGYTF	TGTGCCAGCAGTCCCACCGGACAGGGGATATTCGGCTACACCTTC
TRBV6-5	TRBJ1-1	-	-	CASLGGIEAFF	TGTGCCAGCTTGGGAGGGATTGAAGCTTTCTTT
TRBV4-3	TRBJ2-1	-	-	CASSQGQGYFYNEQFF	TGCGCCAGCAGCCAGGGGCAGGGGTACTTCTACAATGAGCAGTTCTTC
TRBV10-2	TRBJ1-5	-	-	CASVGSPNFNQPQHF	TGCGCCAGCGTCGGGTCTCCCAACTTCAATCAGCCCCAGCATTTT
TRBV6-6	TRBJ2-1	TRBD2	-	CASSLAGGEQFF	TGTGCCAGCAGTTTAGCGGGAGGCGAGCAGTTCTTC
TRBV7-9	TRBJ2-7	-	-	CASSPGKISYEQYF	TGTGCCAGCAGCCCCGGAAAAATCTCCTACGAGCAGTACTTC
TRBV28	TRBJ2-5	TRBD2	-	CASSFPGGEEETQYF	TGTGCCAGCAGTTTCCCCGGGGGGGAGGAAGAGACCCAGTACTTC
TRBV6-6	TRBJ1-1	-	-	CASTSVGTEAFF	TGTGCCAGCACCTCCGTAGGCACTGAAGCTTTCTTT
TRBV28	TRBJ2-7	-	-	CASSFRGRAYEQYF	TGTGCCAGCAGTTTTCGTGGTCGAGCCTACGAGCAGTACTTC
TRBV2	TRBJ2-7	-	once	CASSLPGREQYF	TGTGCCAGCAGTCTCCCTGGGCGCGAGCAGTACTTC
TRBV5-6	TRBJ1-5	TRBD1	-	CASSQGTGELNQPQHF	TGTGCCAGCAGCCAGGGGACAGGCGAACTCAATCAGCCCCAGCATTTT
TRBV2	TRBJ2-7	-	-	CARKTASSYEQYF	TGTGCCAGGAAGACAGCCTCGTCCTACGAGCAGTACTTC
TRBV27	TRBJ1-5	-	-	CASSLSGNQPQHF	TGTGCCAGCAGTTTAAGCGGAAATCAGCCCCAGCATTTT
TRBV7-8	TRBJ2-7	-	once	CASSPELRHSYEQYF	TGTGCCAGCAGCCCGGAGTTGCGCCATTCCTACGAGCAGTACTTC
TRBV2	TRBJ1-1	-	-	CASSEGQGNTEAFF	TGTGCCAGCAGTGAAGGGCAGGGGAACACTGAAGCTTTCTTT
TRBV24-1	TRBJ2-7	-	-	CATRSRESNEQYF	TGTGCCACCAGATCCCGGGAGTCGAACGAGCAGTACTTC
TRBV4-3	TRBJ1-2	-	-	CASSQERGANYGYTF	TGCGCCAGCAGCCAAGAACGGGGAGCTAACTATGGCTACACCTTC
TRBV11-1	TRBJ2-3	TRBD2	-	CASRSSGRRTDTQYF	TGTGCCAGCAGGTCCAGCGGGAGACGCACAGATACGCAGTATTTT
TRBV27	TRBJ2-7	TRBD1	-	CASSSSRQGPYEQYF	TGTGCCAGCAGTTCCTCACGACAGGGACCCTACGAGCAGTACTTC
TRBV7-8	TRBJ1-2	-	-	CASSLDLGTGGYTF	TGTGCCAGCAGCTTAGATTTGGGGACCGGGGGCTACACCTTC
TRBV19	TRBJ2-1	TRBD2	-	CATRPGLAHNEQFF	TGTGCCACACGACCGGGACTAGCGCACAATGAGCAGTTCTTC
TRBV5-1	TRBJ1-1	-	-	CASRKGMNTEAFF	TGCGCCAGCAGGAAAGGAATGAACACTGAAGCTTTCTTT
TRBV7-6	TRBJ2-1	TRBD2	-	CASSLALTSGSGSSYNEQFF	TGTGCCAGCAGCTTAGCTTTGACTAGCGGGTCAGGAAGCTCCTACAATGAGCAGTTCTTC
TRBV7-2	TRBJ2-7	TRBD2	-	CASRDRGVPYEQYF	TGTGCCAGCAGGGATCGGGGGGTTCCCTACGAGCAGTACTTC
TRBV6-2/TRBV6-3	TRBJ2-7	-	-	CASSRQSYEQYF	TGTGCCAGCAGCCGACAGTCCTACGAGCAGTACTTC
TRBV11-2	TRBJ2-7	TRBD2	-	CASSFTDPGGYEQYF	TGTGCCAGCAGCTTTACAGACCCGGGGGGCTACGAGCAGTACTTC